Below, 3 T cell receptor beta chains from the same sample are listed, as sequenced in a study of cytomegalovirus exposure and HLA in healthy donors. With 60 Vbeta and 13 Jbeta primers, the PCR was carried out. The protocol was immunoSEQ multiplex PCR, while the TCRdb copy is restricted to in-frame clones and leaves out a portion. This sample has approximately 170,000 clones, with 85% found just once. What was sequenced was PBMCs. The receptors come from a boy aged 2-9 years in good health and CMV-seronegative.

Comment on this clone: The same CDR3 is also encoded by other DNA sequences in this sample. V gene TRBV19 combines with J gene TRBJ1-5; 11 bases are shared with TRBD1. The V gene's germline CDR1 is LNHDA and CDR2 SQIVND (reference sequence). The CDR3 runs 16 residues. V lost 11 bases, J lost 2 bases, and 11 bases stayed unmatched. The CDR3 DNA follows: TGTGCCTCAAAGTCGGGACAGGGGGGGGGCAATCAGCCCCAGCATTTT. Its protein product is CASKSGQGGGNQPQHF.

This clone was seen only a few times. This chain links TRBV6-4 with TRBJ1-5; perhaps TRBD1 as D (6 bases). Germline CDR1 is MRHNA and CDR2 is SNTAGT. Trimming shortened V by 6 bases and J by 2 bases, and 14 bases separated the two germline ends. The CDR3 runs to 15 residues. The CDR3 DNA follows: TGTGCCAGCAGCCCTGGGGGGGGCGGCAATCAGCCCCAGCATTTT. Protein sequence: CASSPGGGGNQPQHF.

This sequence joins TRBV27 and TRBJ1-2, with D perhaps matching TRBD1 (6 bases). The CDR3 sequence is 15 residues long. Germline V CDR1 and CDR2: MNHEY, SMNVEV (reference sequence). With 7 bases removed from V and 2 bases from J, the gap between germline ends came to 17 bases. The CDR3 loop reads CASTQRTGFNYGYTF. CDR3 nucleotide sequence: TGTGCCAGCACCCAACGCACAGGGTTCAACTATGGCTACACCTTC.